These T cell receptor beta chains were read from a single sample in a study of patients and donors after allogeneic stem cell transplantation. TCRdb re-analysed the RT-PCR reads in MiXCR, keeping a single row per CDR3 protein. The sample includes roughly 250,000 distinct CDR3 sequences, around 14% of them seen just once. The sample was blood, either unsorted or a sorted T cell fraction (not recorded which). The receptor source for this set is a human donor who was either an allogeneic HSCT recipient or a stem cell or donor lymphocyte infusion donor (not recorded which). It is not recorded whose cells these are; they may come from a transplant donor. Each CDR3 is given with its conserved first and last residue. Each record gives: CDR3 protein, CDR3 DNA, clone size, V gene, J gene, CDR3 length, D gene. D genes are given only for firm matches. Expanded clones are given a class, and other clones once, few, many or no size at all.

CSARPLANTGELFF	TGCAGTGCTAGACCGCTAGCGAACACCGGGGAGCTGTTTTTT	few	TRBV20-1	TRBJ2-2	14	-
CASSQSSSTDTQYF	TGTGCCAGCAGCCAGAGCTCTAGCACAGATACGCAGTATTTT	many	TRBV7-9	TRBJ2-3	14	-
CATSRDLSAANYGYTF	TGTGCCACCAGCAGAGATCTGTCGGCAGCGAACTATGGCTACACCTTC	many	TRBV15	TRBJ1-2	16	-
CAISARGGASGGADTQYF	TGTGCCATCAGTGCTCGGGGCGGGGCTAGCGGGGGAGCAGATACGCAGTATTTT	few	TRBV10-3	TRBJ2-3	18	TRBD2
CASRRGGDAFYEQYF	TGTGCCAGCAGGAGAGGGGGGGACGCTTTCTACGAGCAGTACTTC	-	TRBV2	TRBJ2-7	15	-
CASSSPRGVNYEQYF	TGTGCCAGCAGTTCCCCGAGGGGGGTTAACTACGAGCAGTACTTC	many	TRBV28	TRBJ2-7	15	-
CASSSGTGWRELFF	TGTGCCAGCAGCTCAGGGACAGGGTGGCGGGAGCTGTTTTTT	-	TRBV7-9	TRBJ2-2	14	TRBD1
CASSGPYTDTQYF	TGTGCCAGCTCGGGACCATACACAGATACGCAGTATTTT	-	TRBV18	TRBJ2-3	13	-
CAVSPSGDGGTEAFF	TGTGCCGTCAGTCCCTCCGGGGACGGGGGCACTGAAGCTTTCTTT	-	TRBV6-2/TRBV6-3	TRBJ1-1	15	-
CVSSMASQETQYF	TGTGTCAGTAGTATGGCGTCCCAAGAGACCCAGTACTTC	-	TRBV19	TRBJ2-5	13	-
CASSLEPGGAYF	TGTGCCAGCAGCTTAGAACCAGGGGGAGCGTACTTC	few	TRBV7-9	TRBJ2-5	12	TRBD1
CASTRFPGEGTDTQYF	TGTGCCAGCACACGATTCCCAGGAGAAGGCACAGATACGCAGTATTTT	few	TRBV5-6	TRBJ2-3	16	-
CASSQAGGHYNEQFF	TGTGCCAGCAGCCAAGCGGGGGGGCACTACAATGAGCAGTTCTTC	-	TRBV14	TRBJ2-1	15	TRBD2
CSAAPEETQYF	TGCAGTGCCGCCCCCGAAGAGACCCAGTACTTC	many	TRBV20-1	TRBJ2-5	11	-
CASSLTAAANEQFF	TGTGCCAGCAGTTTAACAGCGGCAGCCAATGAGCAGTTCTTC	many	TRBV12-3/TRBV12-4	TRBJ2-1	14	-
CASSFAGTGLQGTEAFF	TGTGCCAGCAGCTTCGCCGGGACAGGACTACAGGGCACTGAAGCTTTCTTT	-	TRBV7-9	TRBJ1-1	17	TRBD1
CASSLTTGQGVVNTEAFF	TGCGCCAGCAGCTTGACAACGGGACAGGGGGTCGTAAACACTGAAGCTTTCTTT	many	TRBV5-1	TRBJ1-1	18	TRBD1
CASSLKGSTEAFF	TGTGCCAGCAGTTTAAAGGGGTCGACTGAAGCTTTCTTT	many	TRBV12-3/TRBV12-4	TRBJ1-1	13	-
CATRGTLNQPQHF	TGTGCCACCAGAGGGACTCTCAATCAGCCCCAGCATTTT	-	TRBV24-1	TRBJ1-5	13	-
CASSPPRTVRGYTF	TGTGCCAGCTCACCTCCTAGGACAGTTCGTGGCTACACCTTC	many	TRBV18	TRBJ1-2	14	-
CASTHPSLAGVTGELFF	TGTGCCAGCACCCACCCCTCTCTAGCGGGAGTAACCGGGGAGCTGTTTTTT	-	TRBV12-3/TRBV12-4	TRBJ2-2	17	TRBD2
CASSLADREQETQYF	TGTGCCAGCAGCTTAGCCGACAGGGAACAAGAGACCCAGTACTTC	-	TRBV7-2	TRBJ2-5	15	TRBD1
CASSFGLQRTDTQYF	TGTGCCAGCAGCTTCGGACTGCAGCGCACAGATACGCAGTATTTT	-	TRBV9	TRBJ2-3	15	-
CATSDLDRGKGTQYF	TGTGCCACCAGTGATCTCGACAGGGGGAAAGGGACCCAGTACTTC	few	TRBV24-1	TRBJ2-5	15	TRBD1
CASTLGGGGGNTIYF	TGTGCCAGCACCTTGGGAGGGGGCGGTGGAAACACCATATATTTT	many	TRBV12-3/TRBV12-4	TRBJ1-3	15	TRBD1
CASSPPVTGLNTGELFF	TGTGCCAGCAGCCCCCCCGTTACAGGGCTGAACACCGGGGAGCTGTTTTTT	few	TRBV3-1	TRBJ2-2	17	-
CASSFTASGSYNEQFF	TGTGCCAGCAGCTTTACCGCATCAGGGTCCTACAATGAGCAGTTCTTC	few	TRBV7-9	TRBJ2-1	16	-
CASHTGASYNEQFF	TGCGCCAGCCATACAGGGGCCTCCTACAATGAGCAGTTCTTC	many	TRBV5-1	TRBJ2-1	14	TRBD1
CASSLGRAGGYTGELFF	TGTGCCAGCAGCTTAGGTCGAGCGGGGGGATACACCGGGGAGCTGTTTTTT	many	TRBV7-8	TRBJ2-2	17	TRBD2